Presented here are 19 T cell receptor beta chains from one specimen sequenced in a study of blood T cell repertoires in COVID-19 (dated by TCRdb to 2020 to 2022). The protocol used for the library was the immunoSEQ multiplex PCR assay. In its TCRdb copy, this immuneACCESS table keeps in-frame sequences only and misses some clones. Where compared with another copy, unresolved V genes explain less than half of these, and the others have no known cause. This sample is represented by some 35,000 clones; more than 70% of them were singletons. Almost 35% of the sample goes to the ten largest clones. Sequencing was carried out using peripheral blood. The receptor set was obtained from a man aged 70-80 years with active COVID-19.

V and J are TRBV7-2 and TRBJ2-5; D gene ambiguous. There are 13 residues in the CDR3. The V end lost 2 bases, the J end lost 7 bases, and 11 bases lay between the germline ends. Germline CDR1 is SGHTA and CDR2 is FQGNSA. The CDR3 protein is CASSLSVAATQYF. The CDR3 DNA sequence: TGTGCCAGCAGCTTATCGGTCGCGGCGACCCAGTACTTC.

The rearrangement links TRBV19 to TRBJ2-7; possible D gene TRBD2, 5 bases. The ends were cut back, 5 bases at V and 7 bases at J, with 24 bases in the middle. Looked up from germline, CDR1 is LNHDA and CDR2 is SQIVND (reference sequence). This CDR3 is 16 amino acids long. CDR3 sequence: CASSSRLGRAYGEQYF. In DNA, the CDR3 is TGTGCCAGTAGTTCGAGACTCGGGCGGGCTTACGGGGAGCAGTACTTC.

The chain is built from TRBV5-1 and TRBJ2-2; D remains unclear. Trimming took off 4 bases at V and 0 bases at J, with 7 bases between the two ends. The CDR3 spans 14 residues. Germline lookup yields CDR1 SGHRS and CDR2 YFSETQ. The CDR3 nucleotides are TGCGCCAGCAGCCCGTTCGCGAACACCGGGGAGCTGTTTTTT. It encodes CASSPFANTGELFF.

This sequence joins TRBV6-5 and TRBJ1-4, with D uncertain. CDR3 length equals 13 residues. From germline, CDR1 is MNHEY and CDR2 SVGAGI. Trimming took 4 bases from V and 6 from J, leaving 9 bases between them. The DNA for the CDR3 is TGTGCCAGCAGTTTACAGATTTATGAAAAACTGTTTTTT. Translated: CASSLQIYEKLFF.

The rearrangement uses TRBV5-1 and TRBJ2-1; 7 bases are a match to TRBD2. CDR1 SGHRS and CDR2 YFSETQ come from the germline V gene. The CDR3 runs 16 residues. The junction had 14 bases not matched to a gene; V was cut back by 4 bases and J by 7 bases. As DNA, the CDR3 is TGCGCCAGCAGCAGCACCTGGGGGGGAGGTTTGAATGAGCAGTTCTTC. Translated, it gives CASSSTWGGGLNEQFF.

V usage is TRBV9 and J usage is TRBJ2-7; TRBD1 aligns across 7 bases. The V gene's germline CDR1 is SGDLS and CDR2 YYNGEE. With 9 bases clipped from V and 1 base from J, the junction kept 16 bases outside the gene matches. This CDR3 spans 16 amino acids. The CDR3 is CATNHYDRENSYEQYF. DNA of the CDR3: TGTGCCACAAACCACTACGACAGGGAGAATTCCTACGAGCAGTACTTC.

J is TRBJ2-2 and V is TRBV24-1, with D possibly being TRBD1 (5 bases). The CDR3 is 17 amino acids. Germline-derived CDR1 and CDR2 are KGHDR and SFDVKD. V gave up 1 base and J gave up 0 bases, with 11 bases separating them. CDR3 residues: CATSDFWGPPNTGELFF. DNA for the CDR3: TGTGCCACCAGTGATTTTTGGGGCCCCCCGAACACCGGGGAGCTGTTTTTT.

The chain has TRBV7-6 and TRBJ2-7; D is possibly TRBD1 (6 bases). Germline-derived CDR1 and CDR2 are SGHVS and FNYEAQ. V was cut by 2 bases and J by 1 base, with 18 bases left in between. There are 17 residues in the CDR3. Here the CDR3 DNA reads TGTGCCAGCAGCTTATCAGGTCCGGGGCAGGGGTCCTACGAGCAGTACTTC. Protein: CASSLSGPGQGSYEQYF.

The chain employs TRBV6-5 and TRBJ2-1; 11 positions agree with TRBD2. The germline V gene has CDR1 MNHEY and CDR2 SVGAGI. The CDR3 is 15 residues long. The V and J ends lost 6 bases and 2 bases, in that order; junction bases with no gene match: 3. DNA for the CDR3: TGTGCCAGCAGGCCGGGACTAGCGGCCTACAATGAGCAGTTCTTC. This codes for CASRPGLAAYNEQFF.

This clone was detected only a few times. The rearrangement uses TRBV5-4 and TRBJ2-3, with 13 bases fitting TRBD2. The ends lost 3 bases at V and 4 bases at J; junction bases unmatched: 2. The germline V gene encodes CDR1 SGHNT and CDR2 YYREEE (reference sequence). The CDR3 contains 15 residues. The CDR3: CASSSGLAGADTQYF. CDR3 coding DNA: TGTGCCAGCAGCTCCGGACTAGCGGGAGCAGATACGCAGTATTTT.

V is TRBV2 and J is TRBJ1-5; tentative D call: TRBD1 (5 bases). CDR3 length: 13 amino acids. V lost 6 bases and J lost 9, with 15 bases in between. Per the germline V gene, CDR1 is SNHLY and CDR2 is FYNNEI. The chain's CDR3 is CASSPPPGGPQHF. The CDR3, as DNA: TGTGCCAGCAGCCCACCCCCGGGGGGGCCCCAGCATTTT. The complete variable domain, with remaining parts taken from reference TRBV2 and TRBJ1-5, reads EPEVTQTPSHQVTQMGQEVILRCVPISNHLYFYWYRQILGQKVEFLVSFYNNEISEKSEIFDDQFSVERPDGSNFTLKIRSTKLEDSAMYFCASSPPPGGPQHFGDGTRLSIL.

V usage is TRBV11-3 and J usage is TRBJ2-2; 9 bases map to TRBD2. Germline CDR1 SGHNT, CDR2 YENEEA. V shed 3 bases and J 1 base; nucleotides not matched to a gene: 0. The CDR3 has 15 residues. CDR3 DNA: TGTGCCAGCAGCTTGACTAGCGGGAACACCGGGGAGCTGTTTTTT. Its protein product is CASSLTSGNTGELFF.

The rearrangement joins TRBV6-5 to TRBJ1-2; 7 nucleotides agree with TRBD1. Germline-derived CDR1 and CDR2 are MNHEY and SVGAGI. CDR3 length equals 15 residues. V shed 6 bases and J 2 bases; nucleotides not matched to a gene: 9. The CDR3 DNA follows: TGTGCCAGCAGACCAAAACCGGGACAGAACTATGGCTACACCTTC. It encodes CASRPKPGQNYGYTF.

This chain connects TRBV6-5 to TRBJ1-6, with 9 positions matching TRBD1. Germline values: CDR1 MNHEY, CDR2 SVGAGI. The J segment lost 9 bases and the V segment lost 5 bases, leaving 5 bases of the junction unmatched. This CDR3 is 14 amino acids long. For the CDR3, the DNA is TGTGCCAGCAGTAAAACAGGGGGCGTTTCACCCCTCCACTTT. Its translation: CASSKTGGVSPLHF.

The V gene is TRBV4-2, the J gene TRBJ2-3, with 9 bases that match TRBD2. The germline CDR1 and CDR2 sequences are LGHNA and YNFKEQ. The CDR3 runs to 17 residues. V lost 0 bases and J lost 0; bases outside the gene matches: 4. CDR3: CASSQEGTSGSTDTQYF. Written as DNA, the CDR3 is TGTGCCAGCAGCCAAGAAGGTACTAGCGGGAGCACAGATACGCAGTATTTT.

The chain uses TRBV7-9 and TRBJ2-5; D gene ambiguous. Trimming removed 2 bases from V and 5 bases from J, with 9 bases in between. The germline CDR1 and CDR2 sequences are SEHNR and FQNEAQ (reference sequence). This CDR3 spans 13 amino acids. The CDR3 region is CASSLYNVETQYF. The CDR3 DNA reads as TGTGCCAGCAGCTTATATAATGTGGAGACCCAGTACTTC.

The chain joins TRBV14 to TRBJ2-3; D is possibly TRBD2 (5 bases). CDR3 length equals 16 residues. Trimming cost V 1 base and J 0 bases, with 11 bases left between them. Germline assignment: CDR1 SGHDN and CDR2 FVKESK. The CDR3 reads CASSQVPAASTDTQYF. The CDR3 coding sequence is TGTGCCAGCAGCCAAGTGCCAGCGGCTAGCACAGATACGCAGTATTTT.

The chain carries TRBV30 and TRBJ1-5, with D uncertain. The CDR3 is 14 residues long. The V and J ends lost 1 base and 0 bases respectively, with 7 bases between them. CDR1 and CDR2 (germline): GTSNPN, SVGIG (reference sequence). CDR3 protein: CAWSGHISNQPQHF. CDR3 coding DNA: TGTGCCTGGAGTGGACACATTAGCAATCAGCCCCAGCATTTT.

The CDR3 reads CASSPDRAVVAGELFF. In DNA form, the CDR3 reads TGTGCCAGCAGTCCGGACAGGGCGGTGGTGGCCGGGGAGCTGTTTTTT. This chain uses TRBV2 with TRBJ2-2, with 8 bases identical to TRBD1. CDR3 length: 16 residues. CDR1 SNHLY and CDR2 FYNNEI come from the germline V gene. V lost 5 bases and J lost 6; bases outside the gene matches: 11. The full variable domain, completed using reference TRBV2 and TRBJ2-2, is EPEVTQTPSHQVTQMGQEVILRCVPISNHLYFYWYRQILGQKVEFLVSFYNNEISEKSEIFDDQFSVERPDGSNFTLKIRSTKLEDSAMYFCASSPDRAVVAGELFFGEGSRLTVL.